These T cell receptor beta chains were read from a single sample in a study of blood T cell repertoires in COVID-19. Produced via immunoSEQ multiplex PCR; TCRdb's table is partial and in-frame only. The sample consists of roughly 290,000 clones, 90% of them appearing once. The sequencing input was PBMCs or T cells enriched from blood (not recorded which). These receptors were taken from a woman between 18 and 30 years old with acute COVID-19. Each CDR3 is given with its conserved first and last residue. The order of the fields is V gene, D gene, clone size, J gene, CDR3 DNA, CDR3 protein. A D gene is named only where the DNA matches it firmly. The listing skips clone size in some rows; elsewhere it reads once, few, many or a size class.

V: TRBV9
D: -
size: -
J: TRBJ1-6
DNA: TGTGCCAGCAGCGACTTAGCAGGGTCAGCACCCCTCCACTTT
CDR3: CASSDLAGSAPLHF

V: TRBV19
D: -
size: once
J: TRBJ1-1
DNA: TGTGCCAGTAGTAAAGGGGTTCTGAACACTGAAGCTTTCTTT
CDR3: CASSKGVLNTEAFF

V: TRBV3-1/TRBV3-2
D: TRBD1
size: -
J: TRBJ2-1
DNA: TGTGCCAGCAGCCTGACAGGGTCGGTCTACAATGAGCAGTTCTTC
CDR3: CASSLTGSVYNEQFF

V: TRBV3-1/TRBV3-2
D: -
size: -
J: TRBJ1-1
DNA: TGTGCCAGCAGCCGGGGGGAGAACACTGAAGCTTTCTTT
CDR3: CASSRGENTEAFF

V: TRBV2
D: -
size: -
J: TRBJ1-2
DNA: TGTGCCATAAGCCCTACACAGGGATTGCCTCTCTACACCTTC
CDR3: CAISPTQGLPLYTF

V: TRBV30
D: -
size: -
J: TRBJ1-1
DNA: TGTGCCTGGAACCGATTAAGGGGCACTGAAGCTTTCTTT
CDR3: CAWNRLRGTEAFF

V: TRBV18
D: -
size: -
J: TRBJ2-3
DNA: TGTGCCAGCTCACCACCTAACGAGGATACGCAGTATTTT
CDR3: CASSPPNEDTQYF

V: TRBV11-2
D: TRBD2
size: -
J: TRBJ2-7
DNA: TGTGCCAGCACCGCCGTGCGTACTAGCGGGAGGGCCGGGTACGAGCAGTACTTC
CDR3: CASTAVRTSGRAGYEQYF

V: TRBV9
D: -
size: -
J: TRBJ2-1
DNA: TGTGCCAGCAGCGTAGGAGGGTTACCTTACAATGAGCAGTTCTTC
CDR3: CASSVGGLPYNEQFF

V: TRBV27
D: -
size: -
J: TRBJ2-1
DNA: TGTGCCAGCAGTCCAAGCCACCCCGTATACAATGAGCAGTTCTTC
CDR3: CASSPSHPVYNEQFF

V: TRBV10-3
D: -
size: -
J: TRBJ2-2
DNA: TGTGCCATCAGTGCCCAAATAACTCCACCGACAGGTCCCGGGGAGCTGTTTTTT
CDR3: CAISAQITPPTGPGELFF

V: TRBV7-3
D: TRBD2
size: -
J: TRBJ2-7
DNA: TGTGCCAGCAGCCCTAGCGGATTGCACTCCTACGAGCAGTACTTC
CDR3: CASSPSGLHSYEQYF

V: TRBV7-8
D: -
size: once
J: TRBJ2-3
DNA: TGTGCCAGCAGCTTAGAAGAGACAGAGAGCACAGATACGCAGTATTTT
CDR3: CASSLEETESTDTQYF

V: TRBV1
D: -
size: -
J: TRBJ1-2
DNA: TGCACCAGCAGCCGAACAGGGTCAGACTATGGCTACACCTTC
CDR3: CTSSRTGSDYGYTF

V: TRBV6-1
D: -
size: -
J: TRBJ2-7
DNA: TGTGCCAGCAGTGAGGGGGGTAGGATCTACGAGCAGTACTTC
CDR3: CASSEGGRIYEQYF

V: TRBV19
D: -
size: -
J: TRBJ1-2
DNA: TGTGCCAGTAGTATAACAGGGACTAACTATGGCTACACCTTC
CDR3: CASSITGTNYGYTF

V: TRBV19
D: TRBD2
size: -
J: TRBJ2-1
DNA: TGTGCCAGTAGGGGACGCGGGAGGGGGAATGAGCAGTTCTTC
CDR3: CASRGRGRGNEQFF

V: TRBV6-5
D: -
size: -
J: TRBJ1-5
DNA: TGTGCCAGCTCCGACAGCAGCAATCAGCCCCAGCATTTT
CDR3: CASSDSSNQPQHF

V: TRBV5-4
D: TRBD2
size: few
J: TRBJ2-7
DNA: TGTGCCAGCAGCCCGACTAGCGGCTACGAGCAGTACTTC
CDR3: CASSPTSGYEQYF

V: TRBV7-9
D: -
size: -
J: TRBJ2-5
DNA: TGTGCCAGCAGCCCCCCTAGGGAGGATCAAGAGACCCAGTACTTC
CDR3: CASSPPREDQETQYF

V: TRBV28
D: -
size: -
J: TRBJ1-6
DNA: TGTGCCAGCAGGTTCTTGGGGGCAAATTCACCCCTCCACTTT
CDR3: CASRFLGANSPLHF

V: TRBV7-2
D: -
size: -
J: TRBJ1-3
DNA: TGTGCCAGCAGCTTCCCGGGAAGGGCAGACACCATATATTTT
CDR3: CASSFPGRADTIYF

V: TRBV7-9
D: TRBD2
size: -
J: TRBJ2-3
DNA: TGTGCCAGCAGCCCGTCGACTAGCGGGAGCACAGATACGCAGTATTTT
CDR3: CASSPSTSGSTDTQYF

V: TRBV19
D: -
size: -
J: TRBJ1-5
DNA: TGTGCCAGTAGTATAGACCGTACTACAGGGTCACATCAGCCCCAGCATTTT
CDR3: CASSIDRTTGSHQPQHF

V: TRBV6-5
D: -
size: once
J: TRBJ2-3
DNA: TGTGCCAGCAGTTACACAGACACAGATACGCAGTATTTT
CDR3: CASSYTDTDTQYF

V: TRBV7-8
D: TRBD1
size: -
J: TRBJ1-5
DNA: TGTGCCAGCAGCTTAGGACAGGGATCTCAGCCCCAGCATTTT
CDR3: CASSLGQGSQPQHF